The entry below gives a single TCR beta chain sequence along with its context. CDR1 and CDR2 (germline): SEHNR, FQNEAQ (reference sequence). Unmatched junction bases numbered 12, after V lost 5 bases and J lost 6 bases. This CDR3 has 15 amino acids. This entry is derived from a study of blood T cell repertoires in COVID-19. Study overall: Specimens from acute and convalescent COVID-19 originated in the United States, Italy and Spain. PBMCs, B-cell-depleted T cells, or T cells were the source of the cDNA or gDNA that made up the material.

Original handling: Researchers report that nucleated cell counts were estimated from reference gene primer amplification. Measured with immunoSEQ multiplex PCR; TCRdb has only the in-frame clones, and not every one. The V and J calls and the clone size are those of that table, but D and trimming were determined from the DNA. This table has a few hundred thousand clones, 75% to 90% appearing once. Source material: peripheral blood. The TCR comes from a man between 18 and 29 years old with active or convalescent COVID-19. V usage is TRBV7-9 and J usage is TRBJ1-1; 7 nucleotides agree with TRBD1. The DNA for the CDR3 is TGTGCCAGCAGCCCAAACAGGGGTAGTGAATCTGAAGCTTTCTTT. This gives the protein CASSPNRGSESEAFF.